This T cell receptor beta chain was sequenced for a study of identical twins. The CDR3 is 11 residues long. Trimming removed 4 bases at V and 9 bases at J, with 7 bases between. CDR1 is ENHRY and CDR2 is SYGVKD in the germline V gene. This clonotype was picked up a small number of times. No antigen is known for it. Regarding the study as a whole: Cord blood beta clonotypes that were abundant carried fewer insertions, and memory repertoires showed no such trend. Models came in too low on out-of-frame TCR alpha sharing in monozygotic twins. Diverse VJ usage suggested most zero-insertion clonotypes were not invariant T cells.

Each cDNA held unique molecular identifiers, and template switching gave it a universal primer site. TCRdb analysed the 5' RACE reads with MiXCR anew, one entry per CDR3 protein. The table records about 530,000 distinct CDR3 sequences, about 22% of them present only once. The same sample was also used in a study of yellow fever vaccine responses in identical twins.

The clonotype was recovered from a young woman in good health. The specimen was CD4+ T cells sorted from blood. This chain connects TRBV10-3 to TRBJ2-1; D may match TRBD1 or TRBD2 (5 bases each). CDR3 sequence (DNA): TGTGCCATCAGTGGGGGGACTGAGCAGTTCTTC. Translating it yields CAISGGTEQFF.